The T cell receptor (beta chain) under discussion was sequenced for a study of T-cell memory formation after mild COVID-19. The V gene end was trimmed by 6 bases and the J gene end by 4 bases; junction bases not matched to a gene: 11. There are 15 residues in the CDR3. Germline V gene lookup returns CDR1 KGHSH and CDR2 LQKENI. Notes on the study in general: Pre-infection memory held some responding clones, suggesting pre-existing cross-reactive T cells responded. Later expanders leaned toward CD4+, whereas clones contracting from day 15 to 85 were balanced CD4/CD8.

Using constant-segment primers, 5'RACE produced TCR alpha and TCR beta cDNA libraries carrying sample barcodes and UMIs. One entry per CDR3 protein, called by TCRdb with MiXCR from the 5' RACE reads. The sample holds more than 450,000 distinct CDR3 sequences, roughly 18% seen once. Worth noting for this clonotype: What it binds is not known.

V and J are TRBV18 and TRBJ1-2, with 7 bases that match TRBD1. The sequencing input was PBMCs or a T cell subset sorted from them (not recorded which). The receptor's source is an adult woman who had mild COVID-19 (a few samples of this study predate the infection). Cell type and time point are not known. The CDR3 DNA is TGTGCCAGCTCCTCGGGACAGCCGAACCTCTATGGCTACACCTTC. It specifies CASSSGQPNLYGYTF.